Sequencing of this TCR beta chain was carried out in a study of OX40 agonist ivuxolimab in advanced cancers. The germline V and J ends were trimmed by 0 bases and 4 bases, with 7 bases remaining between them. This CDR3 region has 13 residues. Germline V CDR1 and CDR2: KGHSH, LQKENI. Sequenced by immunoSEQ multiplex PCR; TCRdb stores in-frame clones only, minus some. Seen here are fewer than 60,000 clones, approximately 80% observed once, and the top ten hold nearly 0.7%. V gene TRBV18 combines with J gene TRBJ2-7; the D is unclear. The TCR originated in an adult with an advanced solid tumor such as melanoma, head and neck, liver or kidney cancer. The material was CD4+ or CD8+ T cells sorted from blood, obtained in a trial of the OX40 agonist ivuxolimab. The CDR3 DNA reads TGTGCCAGCTCACCACCGCTTGAGTACGAGCAGTACTTC. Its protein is CASSPPLEYEQYF. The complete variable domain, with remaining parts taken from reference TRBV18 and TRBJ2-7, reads NAGVMQNPRHLVRRRGQEARLRCSPMKGHSHVYWYRQLPEEGLKFMVYLQKENIIDESGMPKERFSAEFPKEGPSILRIQQVVRGDSAAYFCASSPPLEYEQYFGPGTRLTVT.